This record concerns one T cell receptor (beta chain) sequence. Its antigen is not identified. The CDR3 length is 16 residues. V lost 2 bases to trimming and J lost 4 bases, with 14 bases between them. Germline V gene lookup returns CDR1 KGHDR and CDR2 SFDVKD. The source of the sample is a study of vaccination and CD4 T cells after COVID-19. Sequencing of cultured CD4+ T cell DNA used the Oncomine TCR Beta short-read assay. Scientists extracted genomic DNA from CD4+ T cells grown in culture. One entry per CDR3 protein results from TCRdb running MiXCR on the PCR reads. The table has fewer than 20,000 distinct CDR3 sequences, about 61% seen once. The treatment here: approximately 9-day PBMC culture with coronavirus spike peptide pools or control peptides (ViraFEST assay). ViraFEST sequenced TCRs after peptide-pool expansion of antigen-specific T cells. Cell culture was performed with about 2 million PBMCs per well in the presence of approximately 10 IU/ml IL-2 and around 9.7 ug/ml peptide pools.

The sequence was obtained from a human donor who had recovered from COVID-19. The chain combines TRBV24-1 with TRBJ1-5; D is uncertain. What was sequenced was CD4+ T cells from blood, cultured in vitro. CDR3 sequence (DNA): TGTGCCACCAGTGATTCGGACCTGGGGATTAATCAGCCCCAGCATTTT. Amino acids: CATSDSDLGINQPQHF.